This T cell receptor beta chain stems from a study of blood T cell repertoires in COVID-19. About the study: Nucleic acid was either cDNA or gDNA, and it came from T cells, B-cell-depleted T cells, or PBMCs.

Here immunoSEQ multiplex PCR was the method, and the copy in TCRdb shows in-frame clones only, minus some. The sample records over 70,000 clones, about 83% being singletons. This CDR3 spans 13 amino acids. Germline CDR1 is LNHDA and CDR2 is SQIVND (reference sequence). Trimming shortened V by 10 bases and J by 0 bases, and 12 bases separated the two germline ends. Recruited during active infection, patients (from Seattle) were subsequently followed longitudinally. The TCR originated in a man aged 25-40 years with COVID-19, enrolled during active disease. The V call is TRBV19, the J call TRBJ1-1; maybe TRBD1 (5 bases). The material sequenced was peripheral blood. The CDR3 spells CATSTALNTEAFF. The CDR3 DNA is TGTGCCACCTCGACAGCCCTGAACACTGAAGCTTTCTTT.